These 18 T cell receptor beta chains share one sample of origin, sequenced in a study of response to subunit inactivated influenza vaccine. In TCRdb, the RT-PCR reads were re-called with MiXCR into one record per CDR3 protein. Of hundreds of thousands of distinct CDR3 sequences detected, 6% to 9% appear once; the ten largest clones hold 10% to 15%. Sequenced here: PBMCs from blood, sampled about 24 months after vaccination. The source is a man aged 50-75 years who received an inactivated influenza vaccine.

This clonotype was recorded a few times. V gene TRBV20-1 combines with J gene TRBJ2-1, with TRBD2 matching over 10 bases. CDR3 length: 16 residues. V was clipped by 0 bases and J by 0 bases; unmatched bases: 2. CDR1 DFQATT and CDR2 SNEGSKA come from the germline V gene (reference sequence). Here the CDR3 DNA reads TGCAGTGCTAGAGATCCTAGCGGGAGCTCCTACAATGAGCAGTTCTTC. Amino acids: CSARDPSGSSYNEQFF.

In this sample, this clonotype turned up many times. The CDR3 coding sequence is TGTGCCAGCAGTTTAGGCCCTACTGGACAGGGCCGATATGGCTACACCTTC. It yields the protein CASSLGPTGQGRYGYTF. V and J are TRBV12-3 or TRBV12-4 and TRBJ1-2; 8 nucleotides line up with TRBD1. The junction had 12 bases not matched to a gene; V was cut back by 1 base and J by 5 bases. This CDR3 region has 17 residues.

This clonotype was counted only a few times. The gene calls are TRBV7-2 and TRBJ2-3, with D perhaps matching TRBD1 or TRBD2 (6 bases each). This CDR3 comprises 15 residues. From germline, CDR1 is SGHTA and CDR2 FQGNSA. V shed 0 bases and J shed 8 bases, with 15 bases lying between them. CDR3 sequence (DNA): TGTGCCAGCAGCTTAGCGACGGGGGCCAGGGGTACGCAGTATTTT. Translating gives CASSLATGARGTQYF.

The rearrangement uses TRBV24-1 and TRBJ2-1; D is possibly TRBD1 or TRBD2 (6 bases each). The length of the CDR3 is 14 residues. Between the trimmed V and J ends, which lost 4 bases and 2 bases, there was a span of 8 bases. Germline CDR1 is KGHDR and CDR2 is SFDVKD. This CDR3 is CATSEGGPYNEQFF. CDR3 DNA sequence: TGTGCCACCAGTGAAGGGGGGCCCTACAATGAGCAGTTCTTC.

This clonotype was seen many times. This chain joins TRBV2 and TRBJ1-6; D is uncertain. The CDR3 spans 15 residues. Looked up from germline, CDR1 is SNHLY and CDR2 is FYNNEI. V shed 8 bases and J shed 6 bases, with 17 bases lying between them. This chain's CDR3 is CASAPSGITNSPLHF. CDR3 sequence (DNA): TGTGCCAGCGCGCCAAGTGGTATCACTAATTCACCCCTCCACTTT.

This clonotype has only a few counts. The genes are TRBV7-2 and TRBJ1-2, with TRBD1 matching 7 bases. Germline loops: CDR1 SGHTA, CDR2 FQGNSA. Trimming cost V 5 bases and J 8 bases; bases outside gene matches: 14. The CDR3 extends over 15 amino acids. CDR3 amino acids: CASSPRMLGGAGYTF. In DNA form, the CDR3 reads TGTGCCAGCAGCCCCCGCATGTTAGGGGGCGCCGGCTACACCTTC. Full variable domain (remainder filled in from reference TRBV7-2 and TRBJ1-2): GAGVSQSPSNKVTEKGKDVELRCDPISGHTALYWYRQSLGQGLEFLIYFQGNSAPDKSGLPSDRFSAERTGGSVSTLTIQRTQQEDSAVYLCASSPRMLGGAGYTFGSGTRLTVV.

The table lists this clonotype with a few counts. This rearrangement joins TRBV7-2 to TRBJ2-1; D unresolved. The CDR3 runs to 12 residues. Germline CDR1 reads SGHTA; CDR2 reads FQGNSA. The V end was cut by 5 bases, the J end by 12 bases, with 14 bases between. The CDR3, as DNA: TGTGCCAGCAGCCACCGGAGTTTCGGGCAGTTCTTC. This translates into CASSHRSFGQFF.

The rearrangement uses TRBV4-3 and TRBJ2-7; 8 positions match TRBD1. Germline-derived CDR1 and CDR2 are LGHNA and YSLEER. The J segment lost 4 bases and the V segment lost 1 base, leaving 3 bases of the junction unmatched. CDR3 length equals 14 residues. The CDR3 region has the DNA TGCGCCAGCAGCCAAGCCGGGACAGGTTACGAGCAGTACTTC. This encodes CASSQAGTGYEQYF.

This clonotype was observed at least ten times. This rearrangement joins TRBV2 to TRBJ1-2; 8 bases are a match to TRBD1. Germline lookup yields CDR1 SNHLY and CDR2 FYNNEI. The CDR3 is 13 amino acids. With V trimmed by 5 bases and J by 8 bases, 7 bases remained unmatched. The CDR3 nucleotides are TGTGCCAGCAGTCCGGACAGGGAGCGGGGCTACACCTTC. Translation gives CASSPDRERGYTF.

This clonotype has more than one count but fewer than ten. The V gene is TRBV5-1, the J gene TRBJ2-3; 7 nucleotides match TRBD1. V trimming: 4 bases; J trimming: 0 bases; junction bases outside the gene matches: 8. Germline V CDR1 and CDR2: SGHRS, YFSETQ. CDR3 length: 16 amino acids. The CDR3 DNA reads as TGCGCCAGCAGCCCCGGGCCGGGACAGAGCACAGATACGCAGTATTTT. Protein: CASSPGPGQSTDTQYF.

Only a few counts were recorded for this clonotype. The gene calls are TRBV3-1 and TRBJ1-1; 9 bases fit TRBD1. Germline CDR1 is LGHDT and CDR2 is YNNKEL (reference sequence). V was clipped by 1 base and J by 2 bases; unmatched bases: 8. The CDR3 is 17 amino acids. CDR3 DNA: TGTGCCAGCAGCCAAGGCTTACGGGACAGGGTAAACACTGAAGCTTTCTTT. Its translation is CASSQGLRDRVNTEAFF.

This clonotype was observed at least ten times. This rearrangement joins TRBV24-1 to TRBJ2-2; no firm D call. V was shortened by 7 bases and J by 0 bases, with 8 bases between the two germline ends. The CDR3 is 14 amino acids. The germline CDR1 and CDR2 sequences are KGHDR and SFDVKD. The CDR3 is CATSPITNTGELFF. The CDR3 DNA is TGTGCCACCAGCCCCATCACGAACACCGGGGAGCTGTTTTTT.

In its sample, this clonotype was seen a few times. The chain combines TRBV14 with TRBJ2-4; 9 positions match TRBD2. CDR1 and CDR2 from the germline V gene are SGHDN and FVKESK. The CDR3 covers 15 residues. V lost 2 bases to trimming and J lost 7 bases; unmatched junction nucleotides: 6. This CDR3 is CASSQTGTSPNIQYF. The CDR3 DNA is TGTGCCAGCAGCCAAACCGGGACTAGCCCCAACATTCAGTACTTC.

This rearrangement joins TRBV5-1 to TRBJ2-3; D not certain. This CDR3 spans 15 amino acids. With 0 bases removed from V and 0 bases from J, the gap between germline ends came to 8 bases. CDR1 and CDR2 from the germline V gene are SGHRS and YFSETQ. CDR3 DNA sequence: TGCGCCAGCAGCTTGGCCTTTAAGAGCACAGATACGCAGTATTTT. This translates into CASSLAFKSTDTQYF.

This clonotype showed up just a few times. The chain combines TRBV7-9 with TRBJ1-2; D remains unclear. Trimming removed 4 bases from V and 8 bases from J, with 8 bases in between. The length of the CDR3 is 11 residues. Germline-derived CDR1 and CDR2 are SEHNR and FQNEAQ (reference sequence). CDR3 amino acids: CASSSMGGYTF. In DNA form, the CDR3 reads TGTGCCAGCAGCTCAATGGGGGGCTACACCTTC.

J is TRBJ1-1 and V is TRBV7-2; D gene uncertain. V was clipped by 0 bases and J by 11 bases, with 13 bases between them. From germline, CDR1 is SGHTA and CDR2 FQGNSA. The CDR3 extends over 13 amino acids. The CDR3 DNA follows: TGTGCCAGCAGCTTAGCTGGCGGACGCTTGGCTTTCTTT. This codes for CASSLAGGRLAFF.

This clonotype has just a few counts. The chain employs TRBV11-2 and TRBJ2-7; D could derive from TRBD1 or TRBD2 (5 bases each). The CDR3 has 15 residues. V shed 5 bases and J shed 2 bases, with 16 bases lying between them. CDR1 is SGHAT and CDR2 is FQNNGV in the germline V gene. The CDR3 DNA reads TGTGCCAGCAGCCGGGAAGGGGCATTGGCCTACGAGCAGTACTTC. This translates into CASSREGALAYEQYF.

This clonotype was detected many times. The rearrangement links TRBV12-3 or TRBV12-4 to TRBJ1-2, with 11 bases that match TRBD1. J was trimmed by 4 bases and V by 5 bases; bases with no gene match: 3. This CDR3 is 14 amino acids long. The CDR3 protein is CASSPGQGGYGYTF. The CDR3 DNA is TGTGCCAGCAGTCCGGGACAGGGGGGCTATGGCTACACCTTC.